The 19 T cell receptor beta chains reported below all come from one sample, sequenced in a study of blood T cell repertoires in COVID-19. Only in-frame clones appear in the TCRdb table, and some are missing; sequencing was by immunoSEQ multiplex PCR. The sample includes about 250,000 clones, approximately 86% of them seen just once. Sequencing was carried out using peripheral blood. The receptors were sampled from a woman in her fifties or sixties who had recovered from COVID-19.

This chain connects TRBV27 to TRBJ1-2, with D perhaps TRBD1 (5 bases). The CDR3 has 15 amino acids. Germline values: CDR1 MNHEY, CDR2 SMNVEV (reference sequence). V was clipped by 6 bases and J by 7 bases, with 21 bases between them. DNA of the CDR3: TGTGCCAGCAGACTCCTGGACCAGGGATATACTGGCTACACCTTC. It translates to CASRLLDQGYTGYTF.

The chain is built from TRBV5-1 and TRBJ2-2, with no clear D. The germline CDR1 and CDR2 sequences are SGHRS and YFSETQ. V lost 1 base to trimming and J lost 6 bases, with 16 bases between them. CDR3 length equals 16 residues. CDR3 sequence reads: CASSLPEASPPGELFF. As DNA, the CDR3 is TGCGCCAGCAGCTTGCCCGAGGCCTCTCCCCCCGGGGAGCTGTTTTTT.

The chain carries TRBV10-3 and TRBJ2-7; the match to TRBD2 covers 8 bases. This CDR3 comprises 15 residues. CDR1 ENHRY and CDR2 SYGVKD come from the germline V gene. The V and J ends lost 0 bases and 9 bases, in that order; junction bases with no gene match: 10. CDR3 sequence reads: CAISESFSGGKGQYF. DNA of the CDR3: TGTGCCATCAGTGAGTCATTCAGCGGGGGAAAGGGGCAGTACTTC.

The chain joins TRBV11-2 to TRBJ2-1, with D unresolved. CDR1 is SGHAT and CDR2 is FQNNGV in the germline V gene. The CDR3 contains 14 residues. Trimming cost V 2 bases and J 7 bases, with 12 bases left between them. The CDR3 protein is CASSLFSVNNEQFF. The DNA of the CDR3 is TGTGCCAGCAGCTTATTCTCAGTTAATAATGAGCAGTTCTTC.

The V call is TRBV3-1 (or the pseudogene TRBV3-2), the J call TRBJ1-2; possible D gene TRBD1, 5 bases. The CDR3 consists of 13 residues. The germline gives CDR1 LGHDT, CDR2 YNNKEL (reference sequence). The V end lost 4 bases, the J end lost 3 bases, and 9 bases lay between the germline ends. The CDR3 reads CASSRARDYGYTF. CDR3 nucleotides: TGTGCCAGCAGCCGTGCCAGGGACTATGGCTACACCTTC.

The chain couples TRBV5-4 to TRBJ2-2; 9 nucleotides align to TRBD1. The CDR3 has 18 amino acids. The V gene end was trimmed by 2 bases and the J gene end by 0 bases; junction bases not matched to a gene: 8. The germline CDR1 and CDR2 sequences are SGHNT and YYREEE (reference sequence). This CDR3 reads CASSFGQGPHSNTGELFF. Here the CDR3 DNA reads TGTGCCAGCAGCTTCGGACAGGGGCCACACTCGAACACCGGGGAGCTGTTTTTT.

The J gene is TRBJ1-5, the V gene TRBV21-1; the table's D gene call, TRBD1, was not cross checked with the DNA. TRBV21-1 is flagged as a pseudogene. The CDR3 is 17 amino acids. The CDR3 spells CASSKQGRPGSNQPQHF. The CDR3 DNA is TGTGCCAGCAGCAAACAGGGGAGACCGGGGAGCAATCAGCCCCAGCATTTT.

V gene TRBV19 combines with J gene TRBJ2-5; a weak D match, TRBD1 (5 bases). The V and J ends lost 5 bases and 5 bases respectively, with 12 bases between them. Germline CDR1 reads LNHDA; CDR2 reads SQIVND (reference sequence). The CDR3 length is 13 residues. The CDR3 DNA follows: TGTGCCAGTAGTGCACAGGACGGGGAGACCCAGTACTTC. This encodes CASSAQDGETQYF.

This clone was counted a few times. The chain links TRBV18 to TRBJ1-6, with unresolved D. This CDR3 has 13 amino acids. Germline CDR1 is KGHSH and CDR2 is LQKENI. Trimming shortened V by 6 bases and J by 10 bases, and 13 bases separated the two germline ends. CDR3 in DNA: TGTGCCAGCTCCGACACATTTGGGTCACCCCTCCACTTT. Translating gives CASSDTFGSPLHF.

The J gene is TRBJ2-2, the V gene TRBV29-1; 8 bases align to TRBD1. Trimming removed 3 bases from V and 4 bases from J; junction bases left unmatched: 1. The length of the CDR3 is 13 residues. The germline V gene has CDR1 SQVTM and CDR2 ANQGSEA. The CDR3: CSVDGQGTGELFF. The CDR3 DNA reads TGCAGCGTTGATGGACAGGGCACCGGGGAGCTGTTTTTT.

The chain is built from TRBV19 and TRBJ1-5, with D perhaps matching TRBD1 (5 bases). Between the trimmed V and J ends, which lost 2 bases and 2 bases, there was a span of 13 bases. The CDR3 has 16 residues. Germline V gene sequence: CDR1 LNHDA, CDR2 SQIVND (reference sequence). CDR3 coding DNA: TGTGCCAGTAGTATATTCGACAGTTGGGGCAATCAGCCCCAGCATTTT. Translation gives CASSIFDSWGNQPQHF.

This chain uses TRBV28 with TRBJ1-2; possible D gene TRBD1, 5 bases. The germline V and J ends were trimmed by 3 bases and 3 bases, with 14 bases remaining between them. Germline V gene sequence: CDR1 MDHEN, CDR2 SYDVKM. The CDR3 has 15 amino acids. CDR3 bases: TGTGCCAGCAGTTTCTCAGGGTCAGGCTACTATGGCTACACCTTC. Amino acid sequence: CASSFSGSGYYGYTF.

The rearrangement uses TRBV3-1 (or the pseudogene TRBV3-2) and TRBJ2-5, with 8 positions matching TRBD1. The J segment lost 5 bases and the V segment lost 4 bases, leaving 9 bases of the junction unmatched. The CDR3 length is 15 residues. From germline, CDR1 is LGHDT and CDR2 YNNKEL (reference sequence). CDR3 DNA sequence: TGTGCCAGCAGCCCCCGGACAGGGTTCCTGGAGACCCAGTACTTC. Translation: CASSPRTGFLETQYF.

This clone was seen a handful of times. This sequence joins TRBV4-1 and TRBJ1-3; no reliable D call. The germline gives CDR1 MGHRA, CDR2 YSYEKL. The CDR3 sequence is 17 residues long. V lost 2 bases and J 0 bases, leaving 14 bases between the germline ends. CDR3 bases: TGCGCCAGCAGCCAATTTCCATTACAGAGCTCTGGAAACACCATATATTTT. Amino acids: CASSQFPLQSSGNTIYF.

As concerns this clone: This CDR3 is also generated by other DNA sequences in the sample. The CDR3 loop is CASSLGQANTEAFF. The DNA of the CDR3 is TGTGCCAGCAGTTTAGGACAGGCGAACACTGAAGCTTTCTTT. The chain couples TRBV28 to TRBJ1-1, with 7 bases that match TRBD1. V lost 2 bases, J lost 1 base, and 1 base stayed unmatched. Germline V gives CDR1 MDHEN, CDR2 SYDVKM. The CDR3 totals 14 residues.

The V call is TRBV7-2, the J call TRBJ2-1, with 7 positions matching TRBD1. Germline lookup yields CDR1 SGHTA and CDR2 FQGNSA. J gave up 6 bases and V 5 bases, and 10 bases lay outside the gene matches. The CDR3 consists of 15 residues. CDR3 protein: CASSHDRVQGNEQFF. The CDR3 DNA follows: TGTGCCAGCAGCCACGACAGGGTTCAAGGCAATGAGCAGTTCTTC.

The V gene is TRBV7-2, the J gene TRBJ1-1, with D possibly being TRBD1 (6 bases). The CDR3 has 14 amino acids. V was clipped by 6 bases and J by 5 bases, with 16 bases between them. Germline lookup yields CDR1 SGHTA and CDR2 FQGNSA. For the CDR3, the DNA is TGTGCCAGCAGAACACAGGGTCAGGGGACTGAAGCTTTCTTT. The encoded protein is CASRTQGQGTEAFF.

J is TRBJ1-1 and V is TRBV11-2, with 7 bases aligning to TRBD1. Germline assignment: CDR1 SGHAT and CDR2 FQNNGV. The CDR3 extends over 15 amino acids. With 1 base clipped from V and 10 bases from J, the junction kept 12 bases outside the gene matches. The CDR3 nucleotides read TGTGCCAGCAGCTTAGGGACAGGCAGTTATGTTGGAGCTTTCTTT. It is translated as CASSLGTGSYVGAFF.

The chain recombines TRBV5-1 with TRBJ1-4; a possible D gene is TRBD1 (6 bases). This CDR3 is built from 16 residues. Trimming removed 0 bases from V and 3 bases from J, with 12 bases in between. Per the germline V gene, CDR1 is SGHRS and CDR2 is YFSETQ. The CDR3 is CASSLGAGAANEKLFF. In nucleotides, the CDR3 is TGCGCCAGCAGCTTGGGGGCAGGGGCGGCTAATGAAAAACTGTTTTTT.